The present TCR beta chain was sequenced within a study of CD8 T cells in ankylosing spondylitis (dated by TCRdb to about 2017). Background on the whole study: The study set out to find disease-linked TCR variants by profiling T cell receptor beta repertoires in ankylosing spondylitis patients and healthy donors. Peripheral blood samples were taken, and synovial fluid was additionally collected from ankylosing spondylitis patients. The whole study cohort included 90 to 120 healthy donors and around 25 ankylosing spondylitis patients.

Looking up the germline V gene yields CDR1 SGHAT and CDR2 FQNNGV. The CDR3 runs 16 residues from the cysteine to the phenylalanine. Just the 48-base CDR3 DNA is kept, in frame starting at base 1. V is cut back by 3 bases and J by 1 base, with 6 bases in the junction unmatched. The instrument was an Illumina HiSeq 2500. TCR beta libraries were prepared by quantitative 5'-RACE with molecular barcodes. The authors' pipeline ran thus. To identify disease-linked TCR variants, a new computational method was used, one built on a probabilistic model of VDJ rearrangement. Clones were called with MiXCR by TCRdb after fastp trimmed the public reads at Q25, and only in-frame beta chains were retained. Each record represents a unique CDR3 protein, reported with the most common genes and DNA among its rows. These V and J calls rely on TCRdb rather than the paper's analysis. Here the sample has approximately 250,000 distinct CDR3 sequences; more than 20% occur a single time. Around 0.58% of the sample belongs to the ten largest clones.

Of note for this clonotype: No cognate antigen has been identified for it. Qualities for individual bases were not recorded, and no much larger clone is one base off.

What the study reported, not specific to this receptor: In peripheral blood, the disease-linked clones were found at relatively low frequencies and had a CD8+ phenotype. Some of the motif variants had been reported before in the synovial fluid and blood of reactive arthritis patients, a finding that suggests common disease-initiation mechanisms. The disease-linked clones were reported as significantly enriched in matched synovial fluid samples from ankylosing spondylitis patients. A TCR beta motif of eight highly homologous amino acid variants appeared characteristic of blood from ankylosing spondylitis patients.

The TCR was taken from a male donor with ankylosing spondylitis or in good health (not recorded which). The sequence links TRBV11-2 to TRBJ2-7; 10 central nucleotides agree with TRBD2. The sample was blood, either unsorted or a sorted T cell fraction (not recorded which). The nucleotides are TGTGCCAGCAGCTTTCCGAAGCGGGGGGGATCCTACGAGCAGTACTTC. This yields the protein CASSFPKRGGSYEQYF.